The T cell receptor (beta chain) under discussion was sequenced for a study of T cell responses to AZD1222 COVID-19 vaccine. The germline gives CDR1 MDHEN, CDR2 SYDVKM. V gave up 3 bases and J gave up 4 bases; unmatched junction bases: 7. This CDR3 spans 15 amino acids. Data came from immunoSEQ multiplex PCR; TCRdb stores just in-frame clones and leaves some out. Of some 80,000 clones detected, roughly nine tenths appear once; the ten largest clones hold 5.5% to 8%. The sample in question was peripheral blood, obtained on day 0 of AZD1222 vaccination. This chain uses TRBV28 with TRBJ1-2; 8 bases line up with TRBD1. This TCR was sampled from an adult in good health. The CDR3 here is CASSFGTGPSYGYTF. The CDR3 nucleotides are TGTGCCAGCAGTTTTGGGACAGGCCCTAGCTATGGCTACACCTTC.